Listed below are T cell receptor beta chains from one sample, sequenced in a study of blood T cell repertoires in COVID-19. The table came from immunoSEQ multiplex PCR; TCRdb's copy has only in-frame clones and leaves some out. The sample carries tens of thousands of clones, approximately 90% recorded once. Source material: peripheral blood. Source of these receptors: a woman in her sixties or seventies with active or convalescent COVID-19. Both conserved end residues are part of each CDR3. A D gene is named only where the DNA matches it firmly.

V gene	D gene	J gene	CDR3 protein	CDR3 DNA
TRBV30	-	TRBJ1-6	CAWSADARGPLHF	TGTGCCTGGAGTGCGGACGCCCGGGGACCCCTCCACTTT
TRBV14	-	TRBJ2-1	CASSQDDDYEQFF	TGTGCCAGCAGCCAAGATGACGACTATGAGCAGTTCTTC
TRBV6-1	-	TRBJ2-7	CASSEERSYEQYF	TGTGCCAGCAGTGAAGAGCGCTCCTACGAGCAGTACTTC
TRBV27	-	TRBJ2-3	CASSVESHGTDTQYF	TGTGCCAGCTCGGTTGAGAGTCATGGCACAGATACGCAGTATTTT
TRBV28	-	TRBJ1-5	CASSWGGHLNQPQHF	TGTGCCAGCAGTTGGGGAGGGCACCTCAATCAGCCCCAGCATTTT
TRBV19	-	TRBJ1-2	CASSASRVGGYTF	TGTGCCAGTAGTGCGTCCAGGGTGGGAGGCTACACCTTC
TRBV27	-	TRBJ1-2	CASSLRGGVKGYTF	TGTGCCAGCAGTTTACGGGGAGGGGTAAAAGGCTACACCTTC
TRBV12-3/TRBV12-4	-	TRBJ2-6	CASRGAGANVLTF	TGTGCCAGCAGGGGAGCTGGGGCCAACGTCCTGACTTTC
TRBV5-4	TRBD2	TRBJ2-2	CASSLGAGLIYTGELFF	TGTGCCAGCAGCTTGGGGGCGGGACTAATCTACACCGGGGAGCTGTTTTTT
TRBV10-3	TRBD1	TRBJ2-7	CAISVGQEAEQYF	TGTGCCATCAGTGTTGGACAGGAGGCCGAGCAGTACTTC
TRBV7-2	-	TRBJ1-4	CASSPRLRGATNEKLFF	TGTGCCAGCAGCCCTAGACTACGGGGGGCAACTAATGAAAAACTGTTTTTT
TRBV24-1	-	TRBJ1-2	CATSGENYGYTF	TGTGCCACCAGTGGAGAAAACTATGGCTACACCTTC
TRBV27	-	TRBJ1-6	CASGGSSYNSPLHF	TGTGCCAGCGGTGGGAGCTCCTATAATTCACCCCTCCACTTT
TRBV4-1	-	TRBJ1-4	CASSRPTATNEKLFF	TGCGCCAGCAGCCGGCCGACAGCAACTAATGAAAAACTGTTTTTT
TRBV5-4	TRBD2	TRBJ2-1	CASSPAGTSGGNEQFF	TGTGCCAGCAGCCCCGCTGGGACTAGCGGGGGAAATGAGCAGTTCTTC